These 5 T cell receptor beta chains were sequenced from one sample in a study of blood T cells in healthy people across ages. With a J-beta primer mix and a sample-barcoded 5' primer, a second PCR ran 7 to 11 cycles. TCRdb re-analysed the 5' RACE reads in MiXCR, keeping a single row per CDR3 protein. Of about 830,000 distinct CDR3 sequences in the sample, approximately 65% were seen once. Input material: blood. These receptors all stem from a young man in good health.

This clonotype has more than one count but fewer than ten. This chain joins TRBV20-1 and TRBJ2-3; D assignment may be TRBD1 or TRBD2 (5 bases each). Germline V gives CDR1 DFQATT, CDR2 SNEGSKA (reference sequence). V lost 5 bases to trimming and J lost 3 bases, with 21 bases between them. This CDR3 has 16 amino acids. The CDR3 region has the DNA TGCAGTGCTCTTACGGACCAGAGGGGCTGGACAGATACGCAGTATTTT. Its protein product is CSALTDQRGWTDTQYF.

This clonotype was found a few times. This chain connects TRBV25-1 to TRBJ1-4; 9 bases fit TRBD1. The CDR3 consists of 17 residues. Germline CDR1 and CDR2: MGHDK and SYGVNS. With 1 base clipped from V and 6 bases from J, the junction kept 9 bases outside the gene matches. CDR3 region: CASSESVGRQGDEKLFF. In DNA form, the CDR3 reads TGTGCCAGCAGTGAATCAGTAGGGAGACAGGGGGATGAAAAACTGTTTTTT.

This chain connects TRBV6-2 or TRBV6-3 to TRBJ1-2; possible D gene TRBD1, 5 bases. With 5 bases removed from V and 4 bases from J, the gap between germline ends came to 11 bases. CDR1 and CDR2 from the germline V gene are MNHEY and SVGEGT. The CDR3 sequence is 13 residues long. This CDR3 is CASSPGLPYGYTF. Written as DNA, the CDR3 is TGTGCCAGCAGTCCGGGACTCCCCTATGGCTACACCTTC.

On this clonotype: One end of the junction varies from germline; a read error may be responsible. V is TRBV20-1 and J is TRBJ2-1; TRBD2 matches 12 bases. Germline V gene sequence: CDR1 DFQATT, CDR2 SNEGSKA (reference sequence). This CDR3 has 16 amino acids. The CDR3 is CSTRVLAGGPYNEQFF. CDR3 bases: TGCAGTACTAGGGTACTAGCGGGGGGCCCCTACAATGAGCAGTTCTTC.

This chain uses TRBV28 with TRBJ2-6, with no clear D. CDR1 and CDR2 from the germline V gene are MDHEN and SYDVKM. V lost 10 bases, J lost 1 base, and 14 bases lay in between. The CDR3 is 15 amino acids. The CDR3 region is CATLDGGSGANVLTF. The CDR3 coding sequence is TGTGCCACCCTGGACGGCGGATCTGGGGCCAACGTCCTGACTTTC.